The 26 T cell receptor beta chains presented below share a single source sample, sequenced in a study of T cells in Graves' hyperthyroidism and ophthalmopathy. It was RNA transcripts that yielded the amplified TCR beta CDR3 regions. The TCR CDR3 was amplified in a first-round RT-PCR using the HTBI primer set. One entry per CDR3 protein results from TCRdb running MiXCR on the multiplex PCR reads. The sample has 550,000 to 700,000 distinct CDR3 sequences; about 45% are singletons. The sequenced sample was peripheral blood or thyroid tissue (not recorded which). The receptors shown here come from an adult woman with Graves' disease, either hyperthyroidism or ophthalmopathy (not recorded which).

This sequence joins TRBV14 and TRBJ2-1; D is possibly TRBD1 or TRBD2 (5 bases each). Trimming cost V 2 bases and J 4 bases, with 12 bases left between them. This CDR3 has 15 residues. The germline gives CDR1 SGHDN, CDR2 FVKESK. DNA of the CDR3: TGTGCCAGCAGCCAAACACTAGAGGGGTACAATGAGCAGTTCTTC. Protein product: CASSQTLEGYNEQFF.

The chain combines TRBV29-1 with TRBJ1-1; TRBD1 might be the D (6 bases). Germline CDR1 is SQVTM and CDR2 is ANQGSEA. CDR3 size: 13 residues. Trimming shortened V by 6 bases and J by 0 bases, and 11 bases separated the two germline ends. CDR3 amino acids: CSVSGTLNTEAFF. The DNA of the CDR3 is TGCAGCGTCTCCGGGACACTGAACACTGAAGCTTTCTTT.

This chain uses TRBV10-3 with TRBJ2-7; D uncertain. The CDR3 spans 14 residues. The V gene's germline CDR1 is ENHRY and CDR2 SYGVKD. The V and J ends lost 5 bases and 2 bases respectively, with 13 bases between them. The CDR3 spells CAISSTSQTYEQYF. The CDR3 nucleotides read TGTGCCATCAGTAGTACATCACAGACCTACGAGCAGTACTTC.

The chain carries TRBV19 and TRBJ1-5, with 7 bases aligning to TRBD1. Germline CDR1 is LNHDA and CDR2 is SQIVND (reference sequence). There are 14 residues in the CDR3. V shed 5 bases and J 4 bases; nucleotides not matched to a gene: 5. As DNA, the CDR3 is TGTGCCAGTAGTCCCCAGACAGGGAATCAGCCCCAGCATTTT. Encoded protein: CASSPQTGNQPQHF.

The chain recombines TRBV5-6 with TRBJ1-6; D gene unclear. The V gene lost 4 bases and the J gene lost 10 bases, with 18 bases spanning the gap. CDR1 is SGHDT, CDR2 YYEEEE, per germline. The CDR3 is 15 amino acids. CDR3 loop: CASSKRPVADSPLHF. The CDR3 DNA follows: TGTGCCAGCAGCAAACGACCAGTGGCGGACTCACCCCTCCACTTT.

V gene TRBV10-2 combines with J gene TRBJ2-7, with 8 bases that match TRBD2. Losses at the gene ends were 6 bases for V and 3 bases for J; bases not matched to a gene: 4. Germline lookup yields CDR1 WSHSY and CDR2 SAAADI. The CDR3 is 13 amino acids. CDR3 nucleotides: TGCGCCAGCAGGAGCGGGAGTCTCTACGAGCAGTACTTC. It is translated as CASRSGSLYEQYF.

A word on this clonotype: A much larger clonotype is one base distant, so this may be a read error. V and J are TRBV5-1 and TRBJ2-5; 7 bases are shared with TRBD1. After removal of 3 bases from V and 5 bases from J, the junction contained 10 bases not matched to a gene. Germline CDR1 SGHRS, CDR2 YFSETQ. CDR3 length equals 15 residues. The CDR3 sequence is CASSWGQTYGETQYF. The CDR3 DNA is TGCGCCAGCAGCTGGGGACAGACTTATGGGGAGACCCAGTACTTC.

The rearrangement uses TRBV7-9 and TRBJ2-7; 7 nucleotides align to TRBD1. The V segment lost 10 bases and the J segment 2 bases; nucleotides outside the gene matches: 11. The CDR3 runs to 14 residues. Germline V lookup: CDR1 SEHNR, CDR2 FQNEAQ (reference sequence). Here the CDR3 DNA reads TGTGCCATCAGTTACATGACAGGGCCCTACGAGCAGTACTTC. This sequence encodes CAISYMTGPYEQYF.

The chain combines TRBV24-1 with TRBJ1-5; the D gene is possibly TRBD1 (6 bases). CDR1 KGHDR and CDR2 SFDVKD come from the germline V gene. V was cut by 3 bases and J by 2 bases, with 7 bases left in between. CDR3 length: 14 amino acids. CDR3 sequence (DNA): TGTGCCACCAGTGATGAGGGGGGCAATCAGCCCCAGCATTTT. It translates to CATSDEGGNQPQHF.

This clonotype has at least ten counts. The chain couples TRBV20-1 to TRBJ1-2; the D is unclear. Germline lookup yields CDR1 DFQATT and CDR2 SNEGSKA (reference sequence). The CDR3 is 13 amino acids. The V end lost 3 bases, the J end lost 0 bases, and 8 bases lay between the germline ends. CDR3 nucleotides: TGCAGTGCTAGGCCCAGAACTAACTATGGCTACACCTTC. This gives the protein CSARPRTNYGYTF.

This clonotype was recorded once. A much larger clone sits a single nucleotide away, making a read error possible. The chain combines TRBV6-5 with TRBJ1-5; 8 nucleotides align to TRBD1. The CDR3 consists of 17 residues. The V gene's germline CDR1 is MNHEY and CDR2 SVGAGI. CDR3 nucleotides: TGTGCCATCAGTTACTCTGACAGGGGCTGGGTTGATCAGCCCCAGCATTTT. This gives the protein CAISYSDRGWVDQPQHF.

The chain carries TRBV28 and TRBJ2-2, with TRBD2 matching 12 bases. This CDR3 contains 17 residues. The V segment lost 6 bases and the J segment 4 bases; nucleotides outside the gene matches: 9. The germline gives CDR1 MDHEN, CDR2 SYDVKM. The CDR3 nucleotides read TGTGCCAGCAGCCCTCAGCTAGCGGGAGGGCCCACCGGGGAGCTGTTTTTT. Translation: CASSPQLAGGPTGELFF.

This sequence joins TRBV7-2 and TRBJ2-5; 8 bases align to TRBD2. Unmatched junction bases numbered 6, after V lost 1 base and J lost 2 bases. CDR3 length equals 16 residues. From germline, CDR1 is SGHTA and CDR2 FQGNSA. For the CDR3, the DNA is TGTGCCAGCAGCTTAGAGTGGACTAGCCTACAAGAGACCCAGTACTTC. Translation gives CASSLEWTSLQETQYF.

This clonotype was counted many times. This rearrangement joins TRBV6-1 to TRBJ2-5; maybe TRBD1 (6 bases). The CDR3 extends over 16 amino acids. The V gene lost 1 base and the J gene lost 3 bases, with 15 bases spanning the gap. Germline V CDR1 and CDR2: MNHNS, SASEGT. This CDR3 is CASSEEYDGQKETQYF. CDR3 DNA: TGTGCCAGCAGTGAAGAATATGACGGACAGAAAGAGACCCAGTACTTC.

The chain has TRBV7-8 and TRBJ2-5; possible D gene TRBD2, 5 bases. Germline V gene sequence: CDR1 SGHVS, CDR2 FQNEAQ. Between the trimmed V and J ends, which lost 5 bases and 4 bases, there was a span of 14 bases. This CDR3 is built from 14 residues. As DNA, the CDR3 is TGTGCCAGCAGCCCGATGACTAACTTAGAGACCCAGTACTTC. The encoded protein is CASSPMTNLETQYF. Full variable domain (missing parts from reference TRBV7-8 and TRBJ2-5): GAGVSQSPRYKVAKRGQDVALRCDPISGHVSLFWYQQALGQGPEFLTYFQNEAQLDKSGLPSDRFFAERPEGSVSTLKIQRTQQEDSAVYLCASSPMTNLETQYFGPGTRLLVL.

The sample holds one count of this clonotype. V gene TRBV20-1 combines with J gene TRBJ2-5; no clear D. This CDR3 spans 13 amino acids. V lost 5 bases and J lost 1, with 11 bases in between. Germline V gene lookup returns CDR1 DFQATT and CDR2 SNEGSKA (reference sequence). CDR3 protein: CSAHGPRQETQYF. In DNA, the CDR3 is TGCAGTGCTCACGGGCCCCGCCAAGAGACCCAGTACTTC.

The chain joins TRBV29-1 to TRBJ1-3, with D possibly being TRBD1 (5 bases). The germline gives CDR1 SQVTM, CDR2 ANQGSEA. This CDR3 has 12 amino acids. This CDR3 reads CNYGGNGNTIYF. Here the CDR3 DNA reads TGCAACTACGGGGGGAATGGAAACACCATATATTTT.

This clonotype was counted many times. CDR3 coding DNA: TGCGCCAGCAGCTTGATTCCGAGTATCGCGAACACCGGGGAGCTGTTTTTT. Protein: CASSLIPSIANTGELFF. The chain combines TRBV5-1 with TRBJ2-2; D is undetermined. The V end lost 1 base, the J end lost 0 bases, and 13 bases lay between the germline ends. CDR1 is SGHRS and CDR2 is YFSETQ in the germline V gene. The CDR3 has 17 amino acids.

The rearrangement links TRBV27 to TRBJ2-2; D is unclear. Per germline, CDR1 MNHEY and CDR2 SMNVEV (reference sequence). This CDR3 spans 15 amino acids. Trimming pared 2 bases from V and 4 bases from J, leaving 11 bases between. CDR3 DNA sequence: TGTGCCAGCAGTTTAGGCCCGGTCGGCACCGGGGAGCTGTTTTTT. It translates to CASSLGPVGTGELFF.

This clonotype was observed many times. The CDR3 is CASSGDLGAGTEAFF. CDR3 sequence (DNA): TGTGCCAGCAGCGGGGACCTAGGGGCGGGAACTGAAGCTTTCTTT. The chain recombines TRBV5-6 with TRBJ1-1; D perhaps matches TRBD1 (5 bases). V was clipped by 4 bases and J by 5 bases, with 18 bases between them. In germline, CDR1 is SGHDT, CDR2 YYEEEE. The CDR3 length is 15 residues.

This clonotype was seen at least ten times. The V gene is TRBV15, the J gene TRBJ1-1; D is unclear. Germline V gene sequence: CDR1 LNHNV, CDR2 YYDKDF (reference sequence). The CDR3 runs 14 residues. V shed 4 bases and J shed 10 bases, with 19 bases lying between them. The CDR3 sequence: CATSIGSGRLGAFF. Here the CDR3 DNA reads TGTGCCACCAGCATCGGATCGGGAAGGTTAGGAGCTTTCTTT.

On this clonotype: A read error may account for a junction end that differs from germline. This chain uses TRBV29-1 with TRBJ1-2; no reliable D call. CDR3 length: 12 residues. Germline CDR1 SQVTM, CDR2 ANQGSEA. The CDR3 protein is CSVRAANYCYTF. CDR3 sequence (DNA): TGCAGCGTGAGGGCCGCTAACTATTGCTACACCTTC. The full variable domain, with the rest looked up from reference TRBV29-1 and TRBJ1-2, is SAVISQKPSRDICQRGTSLTIQCQVDSQVTMMFWYRQQPGQSLTLIATANQGSEATYESGFVIDKFPISRPNLTFSTLTVSNMSPEDSSIYLCSVRAANYCYTFGSGTRLTVV.

V gene TRBV18 combines with J gene TRBJ2-5; D is unresolved. Trimming stripped 3 bases from V and 5 bases from J, with 13 bases between. Germline V gene sequence: CDR1 KGHSH, CDR2 LQKENI. The length of the CDR3 is 14 residues. The CDR3 here is CASSPLRDGETQYF. CDR3 DNA sequence: TGTGCCAGCTCACCCCTTCGTGATGGGGAGACCCAGTACTTC.

In this sample, this clonotype turned up many times. The rearrangement links TRBV12-3 or TRBV12-4 to TRBJ1-2; 10 bases agree with TRBD1. Trimming removed 6 bases from V and 4 bases from J; junction bases left unmatched: 2. This CDR3 is 13 amino acids long. The DNA for the CDR3 is TGTGCCAGCAGACGGACAGGGGGCTATGGCTACACCTTC. Translation: CASRRTGGYGYTF.

This clonotype was picked up many times. This chain joins TRBV7-2 and TRBJ2-7; 7 bases align to TRBD1. The V and J ends lost 4 bases and 0 bases, in that order; junction bases with no gene match: 6. The CDR3 has 15 residues. Germline V gene sequence: CDR1 SGHTA, CDR2 FQGNSA. This chain's CDR3 is CASSSRGGPSYEQYF. The CDR3 nucleotides are TGTGCCAGCAGCTCCCGAGGGGGCCCCTCCTACGAGCAGTACTTC.

On this clonotype: One end of the junction varies from germline; a read error may be responsible. V and J are TRBV10-3 and TRBJ2-6; 9 bases map to TRBD1. In germline, CDR1 is ENHRY, CDR2 SYGVKD. The CDR3 loop spans 13 amino acids. The CDR3 DNA is TGTGCCATCAGCCGGGACAGGGCCACCGTCCTGACTTTC. Translating gives CAISRDRATVLTF.